A single T cell receptor (beta chain) is shown here with its context. The data are from a study of blood T cell repertoires in COVID-19. Turning to the study itself: Sites across the United States, Italy and Spain contributed samples from acute and convalescent COVID-19. T cells, B-cell-depleted T cells, or PBMCs supplied cDNA or gDNA.

As originally analysed: Using reference gene primer amplification, nucleated cell counts were estimated. Sequencing was performed with immunoSEQ multiplex PCR; in TCRdb, only in-frame clones are kept and a portion is missing. For V, J and clone size, that table is used; D and trimming come from the DNA. The sample has about 360,000 clones, over 70% seen once. V shed 0 bases and J 2 bases; nucleotides not matched to a gene: 16. The CDR3 consists of 21 residues. The germline CDR1 and CDR2 sequences are KGHSH and LQKENI. Sequenced: peripheral blood. The clonotype originates from a man aged 30 to 45 with active or convalescent COVID-19. The chain carries TRBV18 and TRBJ2-6, with 7 positions matching TRBD1. CDR3 sequence reads: CASSPPSGAVDRLAGANVLTF. The CDR3 DNA follows: TGTGCCAGCTCACCACCCTCGGGCGCGGTGGACAGGCTGGCTGGGGCCAACGTCCTGACTTTC.